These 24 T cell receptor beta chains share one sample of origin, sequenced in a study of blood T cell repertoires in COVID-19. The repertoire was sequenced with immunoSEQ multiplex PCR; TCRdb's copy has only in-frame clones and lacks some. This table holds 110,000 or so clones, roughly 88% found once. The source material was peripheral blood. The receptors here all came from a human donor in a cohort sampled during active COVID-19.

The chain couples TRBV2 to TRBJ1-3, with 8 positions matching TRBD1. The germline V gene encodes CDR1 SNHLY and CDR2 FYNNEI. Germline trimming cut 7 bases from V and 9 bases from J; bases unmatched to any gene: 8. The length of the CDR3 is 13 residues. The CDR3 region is CASKESGGSTIYF. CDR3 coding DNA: TGTGCCAGCAAGGAGTCAGGGGGCAGCACCATATATTTT.

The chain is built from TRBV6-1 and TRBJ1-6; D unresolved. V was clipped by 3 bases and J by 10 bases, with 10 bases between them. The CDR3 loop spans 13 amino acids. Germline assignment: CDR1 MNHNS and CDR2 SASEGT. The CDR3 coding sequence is TGTGCCAGCAGTGAGGCCCAACGATCACCCCTCCACTTT. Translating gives CASSEAQRSPLHF.

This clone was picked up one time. The chain's CDR3 is CASSLGTRGTGAGANVLTF. The CDR3 DNA reads as TGCGCCAGCAGCTTGGGAACGCGCGGAACAGGGGCTGGGGCCAACGTCCTGACTTTC. The chain is built from TRBV5-1 and TRBJ2-6; TRBD1 aligns across 7 bases. The CDR3 is made up of 19 amino acids. Per the germline V gene, CDR1 is SGHRS and CDR2 is YFSETQ. With 0 bases clipped from V and 2 bases from J, the junction kept 11 bases outside the gene matches.

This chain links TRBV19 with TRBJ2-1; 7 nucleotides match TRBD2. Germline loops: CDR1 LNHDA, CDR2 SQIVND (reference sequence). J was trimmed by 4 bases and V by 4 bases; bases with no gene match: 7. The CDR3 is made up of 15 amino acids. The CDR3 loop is CASSRLAVGYNEQFF. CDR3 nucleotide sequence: TGTGCCAGTAGTAGGCTAGCGGTTGGATACAATGAGCAGTTCTTC. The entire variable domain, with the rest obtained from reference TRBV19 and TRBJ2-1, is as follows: DGGITQSPKYLFRKEGQNVTLSCEQNLNHDAMYWYRQDPGQGLRLIYYSQIVNDFQKGDIAEGYSVSREKKESFPLTVTSAQKNPTAFYLCASSRLAVGYNEQFFGPGTRLTVL.

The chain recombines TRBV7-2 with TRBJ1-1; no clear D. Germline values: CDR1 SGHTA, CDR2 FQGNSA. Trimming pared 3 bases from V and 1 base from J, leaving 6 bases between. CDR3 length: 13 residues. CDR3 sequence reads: CASSFSGNTEAFF. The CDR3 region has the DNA TGTGCCAGCAGCTTTTCGGGGAACACTGAAGCTTTCTTT.

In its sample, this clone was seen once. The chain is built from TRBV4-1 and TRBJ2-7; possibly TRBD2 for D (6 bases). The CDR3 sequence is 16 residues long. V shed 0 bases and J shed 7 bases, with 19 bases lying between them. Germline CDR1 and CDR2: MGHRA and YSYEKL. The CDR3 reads CASSQDGAGPPLEQYF. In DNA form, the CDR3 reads TGCGCCAGCAGCCAAGATGGGGCGGGACCTCCTTTAGAGCAGTACTTC.

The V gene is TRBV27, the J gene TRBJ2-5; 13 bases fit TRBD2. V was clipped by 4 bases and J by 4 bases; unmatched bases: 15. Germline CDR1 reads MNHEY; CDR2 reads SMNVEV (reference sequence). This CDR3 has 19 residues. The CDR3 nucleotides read TGTGCCAGCAGTTCAACCCCACTTGGACTAGCGGGAGAGGGAGAGACCCAGTACTTC. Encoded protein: CASSSTPLGLAGEGETQYF.

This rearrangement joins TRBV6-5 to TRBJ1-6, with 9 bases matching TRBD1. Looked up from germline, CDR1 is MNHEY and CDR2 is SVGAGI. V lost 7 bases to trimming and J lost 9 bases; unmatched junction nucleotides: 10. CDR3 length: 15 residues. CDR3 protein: CASKGAGTGFSPLHF. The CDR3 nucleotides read TGTGCCAGCAAGGGGGCTGGGACAGGGTTTTCACCCCTCCACTTT.

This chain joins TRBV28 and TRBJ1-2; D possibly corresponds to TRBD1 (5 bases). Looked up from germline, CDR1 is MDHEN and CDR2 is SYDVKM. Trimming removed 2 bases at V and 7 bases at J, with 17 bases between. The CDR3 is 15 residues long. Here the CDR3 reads CASSLGAQGQIGYTF. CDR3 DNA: TGTGCCAGCAGTTTAGGGGCGCAGGGCCAGATTGGCTACACCTTC.

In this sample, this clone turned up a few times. CDR3 DNA: TGTGCCAGCAGCCGACAGGAAAATTCACCCCTCCACTTT. Protein product: CASSRQENSPLHF. The chain uses TRBV14 and TRBJ1-6; possible D gene TRBD1, 6 bases. Germline V CDR1 and CDR2: SGHDN, FVKESK. CDR3 length equals 13 residues. V lost 4 bases and J lost 7, with 8 bases in between.

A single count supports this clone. The CDR3 sequence is CASSFSGQVYEQYF. The CDR3, as DNA: TGTGCCAGCAGTTTCAGCGGACAGGTCTACGAGCAGTACTTC. V and J are TRBV28 and TRBJ2-7, with 7 positions matching TRBD1. In germline, CDR1 is MDHEN, CDR2 SYDVKM. Trimming took 3 bases from V and 3 from J; bases not matched to a gene: 5. The CDR3 has 14 amino acids.

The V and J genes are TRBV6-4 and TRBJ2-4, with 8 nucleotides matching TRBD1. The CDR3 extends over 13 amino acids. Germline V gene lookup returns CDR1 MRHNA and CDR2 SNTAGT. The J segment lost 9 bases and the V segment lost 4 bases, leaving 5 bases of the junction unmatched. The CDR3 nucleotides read TGTGCCAGCAGTGTACTACAGGGGGGCATTCAGTACTTC. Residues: CASSVLQGGIQYF.

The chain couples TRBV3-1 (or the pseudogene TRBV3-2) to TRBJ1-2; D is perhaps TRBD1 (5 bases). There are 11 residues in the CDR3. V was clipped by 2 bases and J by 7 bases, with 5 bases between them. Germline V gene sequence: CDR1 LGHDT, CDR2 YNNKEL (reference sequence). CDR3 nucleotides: TGTGCCAGCAGCCAACAGGGTGGCTACACCTTC. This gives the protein CASSQQGGYTF.

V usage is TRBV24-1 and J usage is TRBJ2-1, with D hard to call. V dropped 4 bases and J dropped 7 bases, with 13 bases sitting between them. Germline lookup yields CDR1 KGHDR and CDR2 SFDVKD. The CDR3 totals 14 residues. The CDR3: CATSDPTGPNEQFF. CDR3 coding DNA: TGTGCCACCAGTGACCCCACTGGGCCTAATGAGCAGTTCTTC.

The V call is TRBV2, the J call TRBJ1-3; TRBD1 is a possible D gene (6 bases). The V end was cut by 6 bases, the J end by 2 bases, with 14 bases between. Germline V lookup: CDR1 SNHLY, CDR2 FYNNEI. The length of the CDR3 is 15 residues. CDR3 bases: TGTGCCAGCAGGGACCCCAGGGGTCCTGGAAACACCATATATTTT. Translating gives CASRDPRGPGNTIYF.

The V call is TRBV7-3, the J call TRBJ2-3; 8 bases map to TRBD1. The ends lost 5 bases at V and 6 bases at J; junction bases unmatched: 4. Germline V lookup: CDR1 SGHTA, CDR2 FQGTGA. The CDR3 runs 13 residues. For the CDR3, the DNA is TGTGCCAGCAGCCCATACAGGGGGGATACGCAGTATTTT. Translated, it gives CASSPYRGDTQYF. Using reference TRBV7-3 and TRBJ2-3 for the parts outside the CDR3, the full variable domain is GAGVSQTPSNKVTEKGKYVELRCDPISGHTALYWYRQSLGQGPEFLIYFQGTGAADDSGLPNDRFFAVRPEGSVSTLKIQRTERGDSAVYLCASSPYRGDTQYFGPGTRLTVL.

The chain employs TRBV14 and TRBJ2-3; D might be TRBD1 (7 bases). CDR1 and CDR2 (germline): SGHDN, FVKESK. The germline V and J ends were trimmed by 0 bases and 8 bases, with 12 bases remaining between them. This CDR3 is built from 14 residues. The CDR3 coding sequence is TGTGCCAGCAGCCAAGACGCAGGGGGGATTACGCAGTATTTT. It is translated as CASSQDAGGITQYF. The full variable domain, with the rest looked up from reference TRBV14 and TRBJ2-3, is EAGVTQFPSHSVIEKGQTVTLRCDPISGHDNLYWYRRVMGKEIKFLLHFVKESKQDESGMPNNRFLAERTGGTYSTLKVQPAELEDSGVYFCASSQDAGGITQYFGPGTRLTVL.

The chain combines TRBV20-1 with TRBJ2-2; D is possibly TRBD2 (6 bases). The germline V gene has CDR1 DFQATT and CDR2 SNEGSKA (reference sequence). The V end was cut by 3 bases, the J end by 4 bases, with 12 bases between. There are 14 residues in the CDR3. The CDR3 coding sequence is TGCAGTGCTAGTCGTGGGGGGATCACCGGGGAGCTGTTTTTT. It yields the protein CSASRGGITGELFF.

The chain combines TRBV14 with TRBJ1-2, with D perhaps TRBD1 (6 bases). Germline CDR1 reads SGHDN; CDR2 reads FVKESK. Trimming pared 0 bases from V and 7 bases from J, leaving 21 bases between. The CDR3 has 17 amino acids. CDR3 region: CASSQDQLVGGRSGYTF. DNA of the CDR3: TGTGCCAGCAGCCAAGATCAGCTAGTTGGGGGCAGGAGTGGCTACACCTTC. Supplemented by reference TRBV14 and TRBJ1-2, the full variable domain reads EAGVTQFPSHSVIEKGQTVTLRCDPISGHDNLYWYRRVMGKEIKFLLHFVKESKQDESGMPNNRFLAERTGGTYSTLKVQPAELEDSGVYFCASSQDQLVGGRSGYTFGSGTRLTVV.

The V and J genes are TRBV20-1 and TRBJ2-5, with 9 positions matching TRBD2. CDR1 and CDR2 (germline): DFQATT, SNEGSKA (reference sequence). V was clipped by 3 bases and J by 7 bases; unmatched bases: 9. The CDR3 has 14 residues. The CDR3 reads CSASASGMGGTQYF. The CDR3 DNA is TGCAGTGCTAGTGCTAGCGGGATGGGGGGGACCCAGTACTTC.

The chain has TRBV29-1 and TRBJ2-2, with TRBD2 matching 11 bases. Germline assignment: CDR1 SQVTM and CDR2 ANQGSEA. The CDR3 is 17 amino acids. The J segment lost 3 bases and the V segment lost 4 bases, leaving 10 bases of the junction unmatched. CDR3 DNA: TGCAGCGTTGGGGGGGCACTAGCGGGAGTGGACACCGGGGAGCTGTTTTTT. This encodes CSVGGALAGVDTGELFF.

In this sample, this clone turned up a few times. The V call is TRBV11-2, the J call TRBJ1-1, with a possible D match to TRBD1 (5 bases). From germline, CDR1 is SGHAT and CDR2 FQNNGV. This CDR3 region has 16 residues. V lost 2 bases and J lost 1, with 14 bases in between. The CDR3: CASSLTPGGRNTEAFF. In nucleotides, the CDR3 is TGTGCCAGCAGCTTAACCCCCGGGGGGAGGAACACTGAAGCTTTCTTT.

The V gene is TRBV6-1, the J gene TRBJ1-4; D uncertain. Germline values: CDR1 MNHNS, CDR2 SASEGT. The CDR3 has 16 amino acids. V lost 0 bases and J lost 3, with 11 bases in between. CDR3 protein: CASSEAFGPANEKLFF. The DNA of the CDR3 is TGTGCCAGCAGTGAAGCGTTTGGGCCGGCTAATGAAAAACTGTTTTTT.

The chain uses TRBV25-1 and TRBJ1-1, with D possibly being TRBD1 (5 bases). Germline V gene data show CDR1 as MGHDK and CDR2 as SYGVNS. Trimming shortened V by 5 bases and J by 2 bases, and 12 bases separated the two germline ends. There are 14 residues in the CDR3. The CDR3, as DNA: TGTGCCAGCAGTACCCCCGGGGGAAACACTGAAGCTTTCTTT. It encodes CASSTPGGNTEAFF.